This T cell receptor beta chain emerged from a study of lymphopenia after photon versus proton radiotherapy. Regarding the study as a whole: Better survival with proton therapy was suggested as possible, not demonstrated. Relative stability marked proton patients; photon patients lost diversity and naive cells.

As for this clone: The antigen is not known.

This table comes from immunoSEQ multiplex PCR, and its TCRdb copy is limited to in-frame clones, with some not included. Found here are some 170,000 clones, 88% of them singletons; the top ten hold 4% to 5%. Trimming took 4 bases from V and 7 from J; bases not matched to a gene: 2. Looked up from germline, CDR1 is SGHTA and CDR2 is FQGTGA. CDR3 length: 13 amino acids. The receptor comes from a middle-aged man with gastric cancer. The chain links TRBV7-3 to TRBJ1-5, with TRBD1 matching over 9 bases. The sequencing used peripheral blood, collected from a patient treated with photon-based radiotherapy. CDR3 coding DNA: TGTGCCAGCAGCTGGGACAGGGAGCAGCCCCAGCATTTT. As protein: CASSWDREQPQHF.